Below are 25 T cell receptor beta chains sequenced from a single sample in a study of a mutant IDH1 vaccine in newly diagnosed glioma. Time point here: week 35, safety follow-up. The content of each vaccine dose was 300 ug of mutant IDH1 20-mer peptide, and topical imiquimod accompanied it. Antigens for these TCRs are unknown. The protocol was immunoSEQ multiplex PCR, while the TCRdb copy is restricted to in-frame clones and leaves out a portion. The table shows around 45,000 clones, with roughly 91% occurring only once. The sample was PBMCs, taken from a glioma patient whose treatment included an IDH1 peptide vaccine. The receptors shown here come from a woman in her 40s with glioma.

The gene calls are TRBV7-9 and TRBJ2-1, with a possible D match to TRBD1 (5 bases). This CDR3 is 14 amino acids long. The ends were cut back, 5 bases at V and 8 bases at J, with 16 bases in the middle. Germline V gene sequence: CDR1 SEHNR, CDR2 FQNEAQ (reference sequence). This chain's CDR3 is CASSLGRTGDEQFF. As DNA, the CDR3 is TGTGCCAGCAGCCTGGGGCGCACGGGCGATGAGCAGTTCTTC.

CDR3 region: CASSLDRGGNTNYGYTF. CDR3 nucleotide sequence: TGTGCCAGCAGCCTGGACAGGGGCGGAAATACTAACTATGGCTACACCTTC. The J gene is TRBJ1-2, the V gene TRBV11-2; 9 bases are a match to TRBD1. The CDR3 has 17 residues. Germline CDR1 reads SGHAT; CDR2 reads FQNNGV. With V trimmed by 5 bases and J by 0 bases, 10 bases remained unmatched.

This clone has only one observation. V usage is TRBV5-4 and J usage is TRBJ2-1; TRBD2 agrees at 12 bases. Germline V CDR1 and CDR2: SGHNT, YYREEE (reference sequence). CDR3 size: 15 residues. With V trimmed by 4 bases and J by 4 bases, 3 bases remained unmatched. This CDR3 reads CASSTTSGGYNEQFF. CDR3 nucleotides: TGTGCCAGCAGCACGACTAGCGGGGGATACAATGAGCAGTTCTTC.

V gene TRBV18 combines with J gene TRBJ1-1; 7 nucleotides line up with TRBD1. This CDR3 has 15 amino acids. Trimming at V came to 3 bases and at J to 5 bases, leaving 9 bases not matched to a gene. CDR1 is KGHSH and CDR2 is LQKENI in the germline V gene. Here the CDR3 DNA reads TGTGCCAGCTCACCCCAGACAGGGATCGGGACTGAAGCTTTCTTT. It translates to CASSPQTGIGTEAFF. The full variable domain, in which reference TRBV18 and TRBJ1-1 provide the parts outside the CDR3, is NAGVMQNPRHLVRRRGQEARLRCSPMKGHSHVYWYRQLPEEGLKFMVYLQKENIIDESGMPKERFSAEFPKEGPSILRIQQVVRGDSAAYFCASSPQTGIGTEAFFGQGTRLTVV.

In its sample, this clone was seen once. The chain employs TRBV6-5 and TRBJ1-1; 10 nucleotides line up with TRBD1. The CDR3 loop spans 14 amino acids. The germline CDR1 and CDR2 sequences are MNHEY and SVGAGI. The junction had 1 base not matched to a gene; V was cut back by 0 bases and J by 6 bases. Here the CDR3 DNA reads TGTGCCAGCAGTTACTCGACAGGGGGCCCTGAAGCTTTCTTT. Protein sequence: CASSYSTGGPEAFF.

This chain joins TRBV20-1 and TRBJ2-5; D call uncertain. The V end was cut by 4 bases, the J end by 5 bases, with 2 bases between. The CDR3 has 9 amino acids. Germline CDR1 reads DFQATT; CDR2 reads SNEGSKA (reference sequence). The CDR3 region has the DNA TGCAGTGCTATGGAGACCCAGTACTTC. As protein: CSAMETQYF.

This chain joins TRBV4-2 and TRBJ1-1, with unresolved D. Per the germline V gene, CDR1 is LGHNA and CDR2 is YNFKEQ. The CDR3 extends over 12 amino acids. V was cut by 1 base and J by 10 bases, with 10 bases left in between. The CDR3 bases are TGTGCCAGCAGCCAAGGTACCGCAGGAGCTTTCTTT. Amino acids: CASSQGTAGAFF.

This clone came up once. This chain's CDR3 is CSAYDNEQFF. The CDR3, as DNA: TGCAGTGCTTACGACAATGAGCAGTTCTTC. The rearrangement uses TRBV20-1 and TRBJ2-1, with D unresolved. Trimming cost V 5 bases and J 5 bases, with 4 bases left between them. The CDR3 contains 10 residues. CDR1 and CDR2 (germline): DFQATT, SNEGSKA (reference sequence).

In its sample, this clone was seen a few times. This sequence joins TRBV30 and TRBJ1-2, with TRBD1 matching 12 bases. The V gene end was trimmed by 1 base and the J gene end by 2 bases; junction bases not matched to a gene: 5. Germline CDR1 and CDR2: GTSNPN and SVGIG (reference sequence). This CDR3 spans 16 amino acids. The CDR3 DNA follows: TGTGCCTGGAGTGGGGACAGGGGGCGCCTCAACTATGGCTACACCTTC. Translated: CAWSGDRGRLNYGYTF.

This clone showed up just a few times. This chain links TRBV30 with TRBJ1-2, with D tentatively TRBD1 (6 bases). The CDR3 contains 16 residues. Germline values: CDR1 GTSNPN, CDR2 SVGIG (reference sequence). The V and J ends lost 3 bases and 6 bases respectively, with 23 bases between them. The CDR3 DNA reads TGTGCCTGGAGGATCTTGTGGGGACATCAGAAGCATGGCTACACCTTC. It translates to CAWRILWGHQKHGYTF.

This clone was counted a single time. The chain joins TRBV15 to TRBJ1-1; D is unresolved. The germline V gene has CDR1 LNHNV and CDR2 YYDKDF (reference sequence). The CDR3 sequence is 15 residues long. With 3 bases removed from V and 3 bases from J, the gap between germline ends came to 14 bases. The CDR3 here is CATSRLLAVDTEAFF. CDR3 nucleotide sequence: TGTGCCACCAGCAGGTTGCTGGCGGTCGACACTGAAGCTTTCTTT. The full variable domain, rest sourced from reference TRBV15 and TRBJ1-1, is DAMVIQNPRYQVTQFGKPVTLSCSQTLNHNVMYWYQQKSSQAPKLLFHYYDKDFNNEADTPDNFQSRRPNTSFCFLDIRSPGLGDTAMYLCATSRLLAVDTEAFFGQGTRLTVV.

DNA for the CDR3: TGCAGCACCCCTAACGACCATGAAGCTTTCTTT. This gives the protein CSTPNDHEAFF. The rearrangement links TRBV29-1 to TRBJ1-1; D is unresolved. Germline V gene sequence: CDR1 SQVTM, CDR2 ANQGSEA. Trimming removed 8 bases at V and 7 bases at J, with 14 bases between. This CDR3 spans 11 amino acids.

This clone was seen only a few times. The chain carries TRBV15 and TRBJ1-1; possible D gene TRBD1, 6 bases. Germline V gives CDR1 LNHNV, CDR2 YYDKDF (reference sequence). The ends were cut back, 0 bases at V and 4 bases at J, with 12 bases in the middle. The CDR3 spans 15 residues. CDR3 loop: CATSRDSRGVTEAFF. CDR3 nucleotides: TGTGCCACCAGCAGAGACTCCAGGGGAGTCACTGAAGCTTTCTTT.

The chain links TRBV6-5 to TRBJ2-5; D is ambiguous. V dropped 0 bases and J dropped 0 bases, with 5 bases sitting between them. Germline-derived CDR1 and CDR2 are MNHEY and SVGAGI. CDR3 length: 14 amino acids. The CDR3 nucleotides read TGTGCCAGCAGTTACTCCGGTTACCAAGAGACCCAGTACTTC. This codes for CASSYSGYQETQYF.

This chain joins TRBV7-2 and TRBJ2-2, with a weak D call TRBD2 (6 bases). Looked up from germline, CDR1 is SGHTA and CDR2 is FQGNSA. The CDR3 sequence is 14 residues long. V lost 3 bases and J lost 4, with 9 bases in between. CDR3 loop: CASSFISGTGELFF. Written as DNA, the CDR3 is TGTGCCAGCAGCTTCATTAGCGGCACCGGGGAGCTGTTTTTT.

The chain recombines TRBV5-1 with TRBJ2-7; D unresolved. In germline, CDR1 is SGHRS, CDR2 YFSETQ. There are 13 residues in the CDR3. V lost 5 bases, J lost 2 bases, and 11 bases lay in between. The CDR3 nucleotides are TGCGCCAGCAGTCCTGGACGCACCTACGAGCAGTACTTC. It translates to CASSPGRTYEQYF.

The rearrangement joins TRBV6-5 to TRBJ1-2; 10 bases fit TRBD1. The CDR3 consists of 15 residues. V lost 7 bases to trimming and J lost 5 bases; unmatched junction nucleotides: 10. Germline V gene lookup returns CDR1 MNHEY and CDR2 SVGAGI. The CDR3: CASTRQGATLYGYTF. In DNA form, the CDR3 reads TGTGCCAGCACAAGACAGGGGGCAACCCTATATGGCTACACCTTC.

The chain has TRBV10-3 and TRBJ2-3; 9 nucleotides align to TRBD2. From germline, CDR1 is ENHRY and CDR2 SYGVKD. The CDR3 runs to 14 residues. The J segment lost 4 bases and the V segment lost 5 bases, leaving 4 bases of the junction unmatched. CDR3 sequence: CAISPGLASDTQYF. CDR3 nucleotide sequence: TGTGCCATCAGTCCCGGACTAGCGTCAGATACGCAGTATTTT.

The gene calls are TRBV6-1 and TRBJ1-2; weak D call: TRBD1 (5 bases). The V and J ends lost 0 bases and 3 bases respectively, with 11 bases between them. The CDR3 has 15 residues. Looked up from germline, CDR1 is MNHNS and CDR2 is SASEGT. The CDR3 nucleotides read TGTGCCAGCAGTGAAGCGGGGCTTCTTGACTATGGCTACACCTTC. Translating it yields CASSEAGLLDYGYTF.

The chain employs TRBV4-1 and TRBJ2-7; no clear D. Germline V CDR1 and CDR2: MGHRA, YSYEKL. Trimming removed 0 bases from V and 7 bases from J, with 19 bases in between. This CDR3 spans 16 amino acids. The DNA of the CDR3 is TGCGCCAGCAGCCAAGATGATCGGGTCGGTGGGAATGAGCAGTACTTC. Translation: CASSQDDRVGGNEQYF.

The chain carries TRBV18 and TRBJ1-1; 7 nucleotides agree with TRBD1. This CDR3 spans 14 amino acids. The germline V gene has CDR1 KGHSH and CDR2 LQKENI. V trimming: 3 bases; J trimming: 2 bases; junction bases outside the gene matches: 3. The CDR3: CASSPRDSNTEAFF. CDR3 nucleotide sequence: TGTGCCAGCTCACCTCGGGACAGCAACACTGAAGCTTTCTTT.

CDR3 residues: CASSFDRSYEQYF. In nucleotides, the CDR3 is TGTGCCAGCAGTTTCGACAGATCCTACGAGCAGTACTTC. The chain joins TRBV27 to TRBJ2-7; D may be TRBD1 (5 bases). Germline CDR1 MNHEY, CDR2 SMNVEV (reference sequence). The V end was cut by 3 bases, the J end by 1 base, with 7 bases between. This CDR3 has 13 amino acids.

With regard to this clone: One end of the junction does not line up with germline, which may come from a read error. The chain recombines TRBV2 with TRBJ1-5; no clear D. Per the germline V gene, CDR1 is SNHLY and CDR2 is FYNNEI. The length of the CDR3 is 14 residues. CDR3 loop: CASRGGLSSQPQHF. The CDR3 bases are TGTGCCAGCCGCGGAGGGTTGAGCAGTCAGCCCCAGCATTTT.

The chain combines TRBV10-3 with TRBJ2-7; 8 nucleotides align to TRBD1. V was pared by 7 bases and J by 5 bases, with 4 bases of the junction left unmatched. The CDR3 is 12 amino acids. The V gene's germline CDR1 is ENHRY and CDR2 SYGVKD. This CDR3 is CAIKGQAHEQYF. CDR3 DNA sequence: TGTGCCATCAAGGGACAGGCCCACGAGCAGTACTTC.

The genes are TRBV5-4 and TRBJ2-5; the D is unclear. The CDR3 has 13 amino acids. Trimming pared 2 bases from V and 4 bases from J, leaving 9 bases between. Germline CDR1 SGHNT, CDR2 YYREEE (reference sequence). The CDR3 DNA reads TGTGCCAGCAGCTTTCTCCCCTCAGAGACCCAGTACTTC. Amino acid sequence: CASSFLPSETQYF.